The clone carrying this TCR beta chain has a handful of counts. Its antigen is not identified. The CDR3 runs to 13 residues. Per germline, CDR1 SGHRS and CDR2 YFSETQ. V shed 3 bases and J shed 0 bases, with 5 bases lying between them. After constant-region reverse-primer amplification, full-length variable regions underwent semi-nested PCR with Nested Universal Primer A. TCRdb passed the 5' RACE reads through MiXCR, listing each CDR3 protein once. Of tens of thousands of distinct CDR3 sequences listed, over 20% are singletons. Cells sorted as Tregs were CD4+, CD25+ and CD127-/low. Findings and caveats of the study: Greatest tumor Treg TCR overlap was with tumor naive CD4+ cells. In terms of TCR gene usage, tumor memory CD4+ T cells clustered together with blood and lymph node memory CD4+ cells, as well as with lymph node naive CD4+ cells. Whole repertoires were not studied in the larger cohort, only one V-J beta rearrangement.

What was sequenced was tumor-infiltrating Tregs sorted from the breast tumor. The rearrangement joins TRBV5-1 to TRBJ2-3; no definite D call. This receptor was obtained from a female donor with breast cancer. The CDR3 DNA is TGCGCCAGCAGCTCATCTAGCACAGATACGCAGTATTTT. Its protein product is CASSSSSTDTQYF. The whole variable domain, filled in from reference TRBV5-1 and TRBJ2-3, reads KAGVTQTPRYLIKTRGQQVTLSCSPISGHRSVSWYQQTPGQGLQFLFEYFSETQRNKGNFPGRFSGRQFSNSRSEMNVSTLELGDSALYLCASSSSSTDTQYFGPGTRLTVL.